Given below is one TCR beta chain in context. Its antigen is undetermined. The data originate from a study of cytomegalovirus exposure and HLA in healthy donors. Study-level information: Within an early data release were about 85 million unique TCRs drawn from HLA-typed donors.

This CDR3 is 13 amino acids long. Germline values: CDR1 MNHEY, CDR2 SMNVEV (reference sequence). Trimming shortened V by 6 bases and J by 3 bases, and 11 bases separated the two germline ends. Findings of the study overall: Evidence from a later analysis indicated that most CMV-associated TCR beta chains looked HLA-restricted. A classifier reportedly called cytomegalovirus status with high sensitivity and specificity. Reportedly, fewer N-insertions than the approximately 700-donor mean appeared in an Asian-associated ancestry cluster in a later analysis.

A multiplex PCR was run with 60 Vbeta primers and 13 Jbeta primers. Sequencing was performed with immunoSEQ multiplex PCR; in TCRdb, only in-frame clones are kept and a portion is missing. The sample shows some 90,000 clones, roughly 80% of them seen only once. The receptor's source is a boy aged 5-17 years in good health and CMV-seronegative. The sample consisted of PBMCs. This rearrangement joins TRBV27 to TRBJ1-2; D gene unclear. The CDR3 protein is CASSRRGDYGYTF. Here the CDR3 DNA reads TGTGCCAGCAGCCGTCGGGGTGACTATGGCTACACCTTC.